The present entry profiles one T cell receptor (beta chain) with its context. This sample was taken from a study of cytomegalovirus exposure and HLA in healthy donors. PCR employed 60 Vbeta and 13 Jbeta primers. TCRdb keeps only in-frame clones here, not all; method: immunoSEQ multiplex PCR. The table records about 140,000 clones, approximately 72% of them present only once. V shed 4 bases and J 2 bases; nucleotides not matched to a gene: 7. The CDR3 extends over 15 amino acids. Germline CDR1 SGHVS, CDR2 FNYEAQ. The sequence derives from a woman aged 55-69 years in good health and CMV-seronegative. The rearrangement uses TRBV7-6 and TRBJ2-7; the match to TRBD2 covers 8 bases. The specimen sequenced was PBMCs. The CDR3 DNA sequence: TGTGCCAGCAGCTCCAGCGGGGGATTAACCTACGAGCAGTACTTC. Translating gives CASSSSGGLTYEQYF.